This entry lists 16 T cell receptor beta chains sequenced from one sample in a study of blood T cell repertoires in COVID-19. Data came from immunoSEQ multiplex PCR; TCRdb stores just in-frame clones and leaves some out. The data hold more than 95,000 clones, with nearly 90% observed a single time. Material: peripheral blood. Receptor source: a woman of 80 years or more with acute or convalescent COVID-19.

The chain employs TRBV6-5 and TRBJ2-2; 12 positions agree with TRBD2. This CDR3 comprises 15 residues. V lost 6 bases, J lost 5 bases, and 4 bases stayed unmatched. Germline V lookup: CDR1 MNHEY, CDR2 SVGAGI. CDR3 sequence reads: CASRRLAGETGELFF. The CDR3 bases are TGTGCCAGCAGGAGACTAGCGGGAGAAACCGGGGAGCTGTTTTTT.

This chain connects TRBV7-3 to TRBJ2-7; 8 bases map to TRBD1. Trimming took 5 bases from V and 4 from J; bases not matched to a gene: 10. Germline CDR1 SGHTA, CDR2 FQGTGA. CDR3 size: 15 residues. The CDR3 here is CASSIGQGSAYEQYF. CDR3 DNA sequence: TGTGCCAGCAGCATAGGACAGGGCAGCGCATACGAGCAGTACTTC.

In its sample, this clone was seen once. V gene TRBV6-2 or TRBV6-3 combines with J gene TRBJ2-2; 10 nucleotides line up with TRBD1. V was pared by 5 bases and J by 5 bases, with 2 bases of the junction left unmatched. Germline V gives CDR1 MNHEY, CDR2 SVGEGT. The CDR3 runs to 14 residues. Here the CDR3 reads CASSDRGHTGELFF. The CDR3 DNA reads TGTGCCAGCAGTGACAGGGGGCATACCGGGGAGCTGTTTTTT.

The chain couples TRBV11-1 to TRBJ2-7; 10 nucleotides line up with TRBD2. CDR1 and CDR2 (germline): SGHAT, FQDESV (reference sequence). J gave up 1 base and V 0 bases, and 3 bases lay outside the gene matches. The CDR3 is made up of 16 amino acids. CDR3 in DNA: TGTGCCAGCAGCTTAGCTGGAGCGGGAGGGTCCTACGAGCAGTACTTC. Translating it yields CASSLAGAGGSYEQYF.

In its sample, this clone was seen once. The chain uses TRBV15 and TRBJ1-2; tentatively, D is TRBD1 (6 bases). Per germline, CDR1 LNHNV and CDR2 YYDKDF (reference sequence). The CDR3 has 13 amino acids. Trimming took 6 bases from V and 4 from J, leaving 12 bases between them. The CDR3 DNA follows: TGTGCCACCAGTACAGGGAGCGCCTATGGCTACACCTTC. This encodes CATSTGSAYGYTF.

This chain's CDR3 is CASSLGQTTGELFF. CDR3 nucleotides: TGTGCCAGCAGCCTGGGACAGACCACCGGGGAGCTGTTTTTT. The chain combines TRBV11-3 with TRBJ2-2; 7 bases map to TRBD1. From germline, CDR1 is SGHNT and CDR2 YENEEA. The CDR3 is made up of 14 amino acids. V was pared by 5 bases and J by 4 bases, with 4 bases of the junction left unmatched.

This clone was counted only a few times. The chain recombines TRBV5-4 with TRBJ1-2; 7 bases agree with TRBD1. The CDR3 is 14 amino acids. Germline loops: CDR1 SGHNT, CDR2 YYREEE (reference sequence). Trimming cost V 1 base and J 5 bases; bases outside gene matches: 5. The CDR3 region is CASSLMGQMYGYTF. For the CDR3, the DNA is TGTGCCAGCAGCTTGATGGGACAGATGTATGGCTACACCTTC.

CDR3 bases: TGTGCCAGCAGCTTAAACTCCCCGGGGGGCGGAGAGACCCAGTACTTC. Translation gives CASSLNSPGGGETQYF. The rearrangement joins TRBV7-3 to TRBJ2-5, with D possibly TRBD2 on 7 matching bases. This CDR3 region has 16 residues. Germline CDR1 and CDR2: SGHTA and FQGTGA. V lost 1 base and J lost 4, with 16 bases in between.

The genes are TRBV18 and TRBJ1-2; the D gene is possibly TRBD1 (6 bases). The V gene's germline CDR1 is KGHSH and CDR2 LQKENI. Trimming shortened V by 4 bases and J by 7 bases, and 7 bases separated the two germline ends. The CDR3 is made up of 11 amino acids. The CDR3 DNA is TGTGCCAGCTCACGGGACATTGGCTACACCTTC. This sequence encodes CASSRDIGYTF.

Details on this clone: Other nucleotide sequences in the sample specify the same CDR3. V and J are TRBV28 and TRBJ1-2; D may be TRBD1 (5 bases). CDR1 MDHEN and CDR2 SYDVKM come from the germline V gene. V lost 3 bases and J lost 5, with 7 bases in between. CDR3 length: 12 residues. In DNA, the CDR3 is TGTGCCAGCAGTTTTGGGGGGTATGGCTACACCTTC. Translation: CASSFGGYGYTF.

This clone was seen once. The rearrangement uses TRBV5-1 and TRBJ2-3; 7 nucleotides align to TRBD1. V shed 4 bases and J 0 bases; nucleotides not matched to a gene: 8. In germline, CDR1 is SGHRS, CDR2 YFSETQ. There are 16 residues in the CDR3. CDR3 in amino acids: CASSPQGYPSTDTQYF. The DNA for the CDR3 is TGCGCCAGCAGCCCACAGGGGTACCCTAGCACAGATACGCAGTATTTT.

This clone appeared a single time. The chain's CDR3 is CASSSGQGRTDTQYF. In DNA form, the CDR3 reads TGCGCCAGCAGCTCGGGACAGGGTCGCACAGATACGCAGTATTTT. This chain connects TRBV5-1 to TRBJ2-3, with 9 bases lining up with TRBD1. Per germline, CDR1 SGHRS and CDR2 YFSETQ. J lost 1 base, V lost 3 bases, and 3 bases had no gene match. The CDR3 loop spans 15 amino acids. The whole variable domain, remainder taken from reference TRBV5-1 and TRBJ2-3, is KAGVTQTPRYLIKTRGQQVTLSCSPISGHRSVSWYQQTPGQGLQFLFEYFSETQRNKGNFPGRFSGRQFSNSRSEMNVSTLELGDSALYLCASSSGQGRTDTQYFGPGTRLTVL.

CDR3 sequence reads: CASGIAGIYGYTF. CDR3 DNA sequence: TGTGCCAGCGGAATAGCAGGGATCTATGGCTACACCTTC. The V gene is TRBV6-5, the J gene TRBJ1-2; D may be TRBD1 (5 bases). Looked up from germline, CDR1 is MNHEY and CDR2 is SVGAGI. CDR3 length: 13 residues. V shed 8 bases and J shed 4 bases, with 14 bases lying between them.

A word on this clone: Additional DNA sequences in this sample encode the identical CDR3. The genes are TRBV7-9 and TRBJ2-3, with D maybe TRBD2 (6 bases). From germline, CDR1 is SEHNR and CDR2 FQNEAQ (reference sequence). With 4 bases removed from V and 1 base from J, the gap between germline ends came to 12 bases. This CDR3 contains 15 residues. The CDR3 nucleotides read TGTGCCAGCAGCTCCACCTCGGGGGGCACAGATACGCAGTATTTT. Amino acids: CASSSTSGGTDTQYF.

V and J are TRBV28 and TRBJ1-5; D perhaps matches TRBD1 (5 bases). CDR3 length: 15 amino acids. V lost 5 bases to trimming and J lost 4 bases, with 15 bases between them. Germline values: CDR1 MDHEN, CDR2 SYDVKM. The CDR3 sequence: CASSPGTPGNQPQHF. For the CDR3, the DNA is TGTGCCAGCAGTCCCGGGACTCCTGGGAATCAGCCCCAGCATTTT.

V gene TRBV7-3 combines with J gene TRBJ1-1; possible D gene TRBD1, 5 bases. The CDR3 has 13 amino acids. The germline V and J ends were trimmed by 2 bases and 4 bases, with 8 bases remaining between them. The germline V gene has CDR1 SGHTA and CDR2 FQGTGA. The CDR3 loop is CASSLGGTTEAFF. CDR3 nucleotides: TGTGCCAGCAGCTTAGGGGGGACCACTGAAGCTTTCTTT.